The 2 T cell receptor beta chains reported below all come from one sample, sequenced in a study of blood T cell repertoires in COVID-19. Repertoires were generated with immunoSEQ multiplex PCR, while TCRdb's copy carries only in-frame clones and drops some. The sample has approximately 200,000 clones; roughly 83% are singletons. The specimen sequenced was PBMCs or T cells enriched from blood (not recorded which). These receptors were obtained from a woman aged 40-49 years with acute COVID-19.

J is TRBJ1-2 and V is TRBV24-1, with D uncertain. In germline, CDR1 is KGHDR, CDR2 SFDVKD. This CDR3 has 14 amino acids. The V end was cut by 5 bases, the J end by 0 bases, with 9 bases between. This CDR3 is CATSGLATNYGYTF. CDR3 in DNA: TGTGCCACCAGTGGATTGGCAACTAACTATGGCTACACCTTC.

The chain couples TRBV6-2 or TRBV6-3 to TRBJ1-5, with D hard to call. The germline CDR1 and CDR2 sequences are MNHEY and SVGEGT. The CDR3 has 14 amino acids. Trimming took off 1 base at V and 5 bases at J, with 9 bases between the two ends. For the CDR3, the DNA is TGTGCCAGCAGTTACTTGCGTCAGGATCAGCCCCAGCATTTT. Its protein product is CASSYLRQDQPQHF.